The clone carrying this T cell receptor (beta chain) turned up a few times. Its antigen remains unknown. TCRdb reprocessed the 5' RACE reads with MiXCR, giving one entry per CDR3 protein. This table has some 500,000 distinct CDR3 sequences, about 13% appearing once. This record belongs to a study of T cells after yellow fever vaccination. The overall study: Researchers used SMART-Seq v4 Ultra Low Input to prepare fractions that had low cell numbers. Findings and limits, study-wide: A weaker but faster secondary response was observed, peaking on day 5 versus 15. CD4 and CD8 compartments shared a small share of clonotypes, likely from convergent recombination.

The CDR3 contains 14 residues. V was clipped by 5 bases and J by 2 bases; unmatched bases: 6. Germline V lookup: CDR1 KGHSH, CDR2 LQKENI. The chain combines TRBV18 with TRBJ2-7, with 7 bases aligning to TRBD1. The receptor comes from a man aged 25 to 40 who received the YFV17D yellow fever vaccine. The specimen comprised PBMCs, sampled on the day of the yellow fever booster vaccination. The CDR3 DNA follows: TGTGCCAGCTCAGAACCCGGGACAGCCTACGAGCAGTACTTC. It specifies CASSEPGTAYEQYF.